The subject of this entry is one T cell receptor beta chain. Per the germline V gene, CDR1 is SGHTA and CDR2 is FQGNSA. The ends were cut back, 4 bases at V and 10 bases at J, with 15 bases in the middle. This CDR3 spans 13 amino acids. This entry belongs to a study of cytomegalovirus exposure and HLA in healthy donors. The PCR was carried out with 60 Vbeta primers and 13 Jbeta primers. Sequenced by immunoSEQ multiplex PCR; TCRdb stores in-frame clones only, minus some. Of around 150,000 clones listed, roughly 70% are singletons. The source material was PBMCs. This receptor was obtained from a woman in her 30s in good health and CMV-seronegative. The chain is built from TRBV7-2 and TRBJ2-3; D might be TRBD1 (6 bases). The CDR3 protein is CASSWITGSAQYF. The CDR3 bases are TGTGCCAGCAGCTGGATAACAGGGTCAGCGCAGTATTTT. Variable domain in full (rest from reference TRBV7-2 and TRBJ2-3): GAGVSQSPSNKVTEKGKDVELRCDPISGHTALYWYRQSLGQGLEFLIYFQGNSAPDKSGLPSDRFSAERTGGSVSTLTIQRTQQEDSAVYLCASSWITGSAQYFGPGTRLTVL.